One TCR beta chain is described in this entry. Antigen unknown. Trimming left V 4 bases short and J 1 base short, with 11 bases between. Germline V gene lookup returns CDR1 SGDLS and CDR2 YYNGEE. The CDR3 has 14 residues. This sample was included in a study of shared clonotypes between healthy human individuals. Study observations and caveats: Generation of non-shared clonotypes was less probable than generation of clonotypes shared by all four donors.

Sequencing was performed with immunoSEQ multiplex PCR; in TCRdb, only in-frame clones are kept and a portion is missing. This table holds about 190,000 clones, around 63% found once. This chain links TRBV9 with TRBJ2-5, with D unclear. Input material: memory CD4+ T cells sorted from blood. Subset defined: CD45RA-negative fraction. The origin of this receptor is a man aged 30-40 years in good health. CDR3 in amino acids: CASSPMTGQETQYF. CDR3 coding DNA: TGTGCCAGCAGCCCCATGACGGGCCAAGAGACCCAGTACTTC. Filled out from reference TRBV9 and TRBJ2-5, the complete variable domain reads DSGVTQTPKHLITATGQRVTLRCSPRSGDLSVYWYQQSLDQGLQFLIQYYNGEERAKGNILERFSAQQFPDLHSELNLSSLELGDSALYFCASSPMTGQETQYFGPGTRLLVL.